This T cell receptor (beta chain) was recovered during a study of technical replicates of blood from a handful of donors. V gave up 3 bases and J gave up 2 bases; unmatched junction bases: 6. Germline CDR1 is SGDLS and CDR2 is YYNGEE. CDR3 length: 16 residues. Profiled with immunoSEQ multiplex PCR; TCRdb holds only in-frame clones, not every one. The sample carries about 82,000 clones, just under 95% recorded once. Only one count was recorded for this clone. The sequence came from a human donor in good health. The V and J genes are TRBV9 and TRBJ2-7, with 12 positions matching TRBD2. Sequencing used T cells isolated from PBMCs. The CDR3 region is CASSAGTSGLPYEQYF. The CDR3 nucleotides read TGTGCCAGCAGCGCCGGGACTAGCGGGCTTCCCTACGAGCAGTACTTC.